This T cell receptor beta chain was recorded in a study of control samples from healthy donors and cancer patients. The assay was immunoSEQ multiplex PCR, and TCRdb's table has in-frame clones only and misses some. The repertoire holds about 20,000 clones, with about 85% as singletons. In germline, CDR1 is LNHDA, CDR2 SQIVND (reference sequence). With V trimmed by 1 base and J by 6 bases, 4 bases remained unmatched. This CDR3 has 15 residues. The chain links TRBV19 to TRBJ2-1, with 9 bases that match TRBD1. Source material: PBMCs. The sequence came from a woman aged 70-85 years with lung cancer. CDR3: CASSIGQGETNEQFF. The CDR3 DNA reads TGTGCCAGTAGTATAGGACAGGGGGAGACCAATGAGCAGTTCTTC.